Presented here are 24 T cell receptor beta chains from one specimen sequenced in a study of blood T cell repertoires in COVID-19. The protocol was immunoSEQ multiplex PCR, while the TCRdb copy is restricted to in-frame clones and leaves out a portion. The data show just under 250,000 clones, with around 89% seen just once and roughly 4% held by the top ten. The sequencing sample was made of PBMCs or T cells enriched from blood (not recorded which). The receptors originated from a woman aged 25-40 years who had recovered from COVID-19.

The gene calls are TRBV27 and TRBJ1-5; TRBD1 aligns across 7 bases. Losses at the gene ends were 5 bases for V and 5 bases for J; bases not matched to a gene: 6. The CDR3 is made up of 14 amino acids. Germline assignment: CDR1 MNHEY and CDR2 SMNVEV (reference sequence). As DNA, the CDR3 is TGTGCCAGCAGTAACCGACAGGGTTATCAGCCCCAGCATTTT. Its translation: CASSNRQGYQPQHF.

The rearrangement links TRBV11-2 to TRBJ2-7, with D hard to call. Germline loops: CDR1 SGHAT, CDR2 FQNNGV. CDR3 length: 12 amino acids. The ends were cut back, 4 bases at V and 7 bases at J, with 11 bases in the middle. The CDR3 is CASSWSAGEQYF. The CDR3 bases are TGTGCCAGCAGCTGGAGCGCCGGAGAGCAGTACTTC. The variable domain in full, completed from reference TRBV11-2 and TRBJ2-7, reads EAGVAQSPRYKIIEKRQSVAFWCNPISGHATLYWYQQILGQGPKLLIQFQNNGVVDDSQLPKDRFSAERLKGVDSTLKIQPAKLEDSAVYLCASSWSAGEQYFGPGTRLTVT.

CDR3 region: CASSYGTPEAFF. CDR3 nucleotides: TGTGCCAGCAGTTACGGGACACCTGAAGCTTTCTTT. The J gene is TRBJ1-1, the V gene TRBV28, with D possibly being TRBD1 (6 bases). Germline V gene sequence: CDR1 MDHEN, CDR2 SYDVKM. Between the trimmed V and J ends, which lost 4 bases and 6 bases, there was a span of 9 bases. This CDR3 is 12 amino acids long.

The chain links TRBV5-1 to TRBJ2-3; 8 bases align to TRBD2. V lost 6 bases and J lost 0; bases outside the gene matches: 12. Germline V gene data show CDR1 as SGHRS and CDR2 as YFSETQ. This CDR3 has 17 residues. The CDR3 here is CASTTEVAGLSTDTQYF. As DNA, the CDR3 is TGCGCCAGCACCACGGAGGTAGCGGGACTTAGCACAGATACGCAGTATTTT.

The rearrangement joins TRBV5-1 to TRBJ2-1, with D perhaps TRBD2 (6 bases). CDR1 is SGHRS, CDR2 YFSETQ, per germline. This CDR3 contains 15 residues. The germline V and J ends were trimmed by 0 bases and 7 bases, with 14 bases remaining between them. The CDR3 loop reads CASSLGPPGVNEQFF. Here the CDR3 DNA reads TGCGCCAGCAGCTTGGGCCCCCCGGGAGTTAATGAGCAGTTCTTC. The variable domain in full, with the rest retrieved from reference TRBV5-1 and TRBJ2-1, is KAGVTQTPRYLIKTRGQQVTLSCSPISGHRSVSWYQQTPGQGLQFLFEYFSETQRNKGNFPGRFSGRQFSNSRSEMNVSTLELGDSALYLCASSLGPPGVNEQFFGPGTRLTVL.

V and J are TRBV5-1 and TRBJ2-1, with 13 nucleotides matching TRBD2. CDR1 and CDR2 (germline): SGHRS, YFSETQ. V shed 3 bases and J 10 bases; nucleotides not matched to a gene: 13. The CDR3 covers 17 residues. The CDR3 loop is CASSSLLGLAGTREQFF. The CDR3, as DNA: TGCGCCAGCAGCTCGCTTCTGGGACTAGCGGGAACCCGGGAGCAGTTCTTC.

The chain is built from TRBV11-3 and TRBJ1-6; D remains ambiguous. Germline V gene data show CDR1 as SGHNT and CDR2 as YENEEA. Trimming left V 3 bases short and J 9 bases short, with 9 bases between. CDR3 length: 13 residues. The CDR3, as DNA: TGTGCCAGCAGCTTGTCCCCTAGTTCACCCCTCCACTTT. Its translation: CASSLSPSSPLHF.

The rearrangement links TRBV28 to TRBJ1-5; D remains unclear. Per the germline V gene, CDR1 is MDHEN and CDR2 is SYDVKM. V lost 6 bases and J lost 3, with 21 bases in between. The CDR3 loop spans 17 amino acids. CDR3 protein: CASSLMRGPATNQPQHF. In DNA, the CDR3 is TGTGCCAGCAGCCTTATGCGCGGCCCGGCGACCAATCAGCCCCAGCATTTT.

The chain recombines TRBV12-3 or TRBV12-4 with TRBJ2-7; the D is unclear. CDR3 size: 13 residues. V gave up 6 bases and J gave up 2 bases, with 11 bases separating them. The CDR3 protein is CASSKLTAYEQYF. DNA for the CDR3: TGTGCCAGCAGCAAACTTACAGCCTACGAGCAGTACTTC.

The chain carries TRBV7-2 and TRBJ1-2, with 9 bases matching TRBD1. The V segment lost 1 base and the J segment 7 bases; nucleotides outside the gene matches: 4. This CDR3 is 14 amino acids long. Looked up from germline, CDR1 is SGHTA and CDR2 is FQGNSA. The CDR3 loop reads CASSLVGQGPGYTF. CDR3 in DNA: TGTGCCAGCAGCTTAGTAGGACAGGGGCCTGGCTACACCTTC.

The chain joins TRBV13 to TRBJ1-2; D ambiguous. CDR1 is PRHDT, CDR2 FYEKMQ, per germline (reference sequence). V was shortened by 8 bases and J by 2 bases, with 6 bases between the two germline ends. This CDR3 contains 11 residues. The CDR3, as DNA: TGTGCCAGCGGGGAGAACTATGGCTACACCTTC. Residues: CASGENYGYTF.

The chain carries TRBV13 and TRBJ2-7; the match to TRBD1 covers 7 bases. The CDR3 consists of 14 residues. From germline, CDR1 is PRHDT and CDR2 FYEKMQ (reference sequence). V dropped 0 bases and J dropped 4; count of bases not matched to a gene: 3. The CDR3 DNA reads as TGTGCCAGCAGCTTAGGAGTACAGGGGTACGAGCAGTACTTC. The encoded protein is CASSLGVQGYEQYF.

CDR3: CASRAPRGSSNQPQHF. The DNA for the CDR3 is TGTGCCAGTAGAGCGCCCCGGGGAAGTAGCAATCAGCCCCAGCATTTT. This sequence joins TRBV19 and TRBJ1-5, with unresolved D. CDR3 size: 16 residues. Germline CDR1 reads LNHDA; CDR2 reads SQIVND (reference sequence). V was pared by 6 bases and J by 0 bases, with 15 bases between. The variable domain in full, with the rest retrieved from reference TRBV19 and TRBJ1-5, is DGGITQSPKYLFRKEGQNVTLSCEQNLNHDAMYWYRQDPGQGLRLIYYSQIVNDFQKGDIAEGYSVSREKKESFPLTVTSAQKNPTAFYLCASRAPRGSSNQPQHFGDGTRLSIL.

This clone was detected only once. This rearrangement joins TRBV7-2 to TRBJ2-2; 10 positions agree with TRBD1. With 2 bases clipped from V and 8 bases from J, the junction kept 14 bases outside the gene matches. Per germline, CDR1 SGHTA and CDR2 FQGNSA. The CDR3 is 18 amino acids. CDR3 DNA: TGTGCCAGCAGCTTAAAGCTGTCGGGACAGGGGTTTGGGGGGGAGCTGTTTTTT. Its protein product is CASSLKLSGQGFGGELFF.

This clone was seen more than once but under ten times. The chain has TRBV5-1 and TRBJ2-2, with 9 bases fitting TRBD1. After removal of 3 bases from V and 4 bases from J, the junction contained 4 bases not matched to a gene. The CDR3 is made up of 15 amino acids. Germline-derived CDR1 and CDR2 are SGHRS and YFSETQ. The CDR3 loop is CASSWGQGGTGELFF. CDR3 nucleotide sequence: TGCGCCAGCAGCTGGGGACAGGGAGGCACCGGGGAGCTGTTTTTT.

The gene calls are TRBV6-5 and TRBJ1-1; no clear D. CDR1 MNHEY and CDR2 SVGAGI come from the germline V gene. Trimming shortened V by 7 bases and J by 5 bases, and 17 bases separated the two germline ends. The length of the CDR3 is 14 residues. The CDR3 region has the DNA TGTGCCAGCACCCCAAGAGGGATGGTGACTGAAGCTTTCTTT. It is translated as CASTPRGMVTEAFF.

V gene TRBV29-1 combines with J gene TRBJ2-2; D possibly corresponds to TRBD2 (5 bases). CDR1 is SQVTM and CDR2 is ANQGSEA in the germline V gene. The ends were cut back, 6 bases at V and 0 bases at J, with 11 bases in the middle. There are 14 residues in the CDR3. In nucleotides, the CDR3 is TGCAGCGTGAGCGGACGAACGAACACCGGGGAGCTGTTTTTT. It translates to CSVSGRTNTGELFF.

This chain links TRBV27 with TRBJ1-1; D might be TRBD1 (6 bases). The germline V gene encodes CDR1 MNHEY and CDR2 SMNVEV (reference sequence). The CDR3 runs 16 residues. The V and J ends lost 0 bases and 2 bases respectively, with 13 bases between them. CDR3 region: CASSLSTDRENTEAFF. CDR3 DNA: TGTGCCAGCAGTTTATCGACGGACAGAGAAAACACTGAAGCTTTCTTT.

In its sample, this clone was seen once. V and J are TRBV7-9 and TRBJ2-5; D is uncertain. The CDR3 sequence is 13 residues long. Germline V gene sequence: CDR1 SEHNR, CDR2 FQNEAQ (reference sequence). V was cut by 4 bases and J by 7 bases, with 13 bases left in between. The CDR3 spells CASSSTEMRTQYF. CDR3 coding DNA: TGTGCCAGCAGCTCTACGGAGATGCGGACCCAGTACTTC.

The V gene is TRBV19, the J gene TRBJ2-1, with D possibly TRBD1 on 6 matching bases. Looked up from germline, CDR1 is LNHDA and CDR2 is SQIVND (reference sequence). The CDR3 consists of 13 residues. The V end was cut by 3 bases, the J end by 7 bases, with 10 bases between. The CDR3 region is CASSIAQGNEQFF. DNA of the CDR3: TGTGCCAGTAGTATCGCACAGGGAAATGAGCAGTTCTTC.

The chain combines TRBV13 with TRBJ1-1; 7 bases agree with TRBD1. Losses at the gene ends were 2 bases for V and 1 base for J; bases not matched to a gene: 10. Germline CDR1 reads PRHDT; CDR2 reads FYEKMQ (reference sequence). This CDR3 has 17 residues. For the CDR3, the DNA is TGTGCCAGCAGCTTACCAATTCAGGGGGTCGGGAACACTGAAGCTTTCTTT. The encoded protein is CASSLPIQGVGNTEAFF.

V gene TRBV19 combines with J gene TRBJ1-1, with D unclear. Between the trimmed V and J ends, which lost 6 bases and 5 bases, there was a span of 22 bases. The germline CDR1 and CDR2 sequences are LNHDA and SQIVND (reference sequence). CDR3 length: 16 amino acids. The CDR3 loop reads CASSPKRELSGTEAFF. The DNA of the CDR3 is TGTGCCAGTAGCCCCAAGAGGGAGTTAAGTGGGACTGAAGCTTTCTTT.

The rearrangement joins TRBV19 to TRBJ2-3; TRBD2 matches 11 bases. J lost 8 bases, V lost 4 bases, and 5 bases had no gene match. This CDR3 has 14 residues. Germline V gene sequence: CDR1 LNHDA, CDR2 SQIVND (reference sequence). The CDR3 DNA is TGTGCCAGTAGTACTAGCGGGAGGCGGGTTACGCAGTATTTT. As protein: CASSTSGRRVTQYF.

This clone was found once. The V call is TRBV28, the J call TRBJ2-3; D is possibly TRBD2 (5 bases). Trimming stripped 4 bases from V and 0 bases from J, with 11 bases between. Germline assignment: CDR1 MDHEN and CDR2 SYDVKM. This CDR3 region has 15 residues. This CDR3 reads CASSWAGTSTDTQYF. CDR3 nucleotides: TGTGCCAGCAGTTGGGCGGGCACTAGCACAGATACGCAGTATTTT.